The TCR beta chain under discussion was sequenced for a study of T cells in Graves' hyperthyroidism and ophthalmopathy. For the study at large: At the time of initial diagnosis and before any treatment, peripheral blood was collected.

Using RNA transcripts as the source, TCR beta CDR3 regions were amplified. Primed by the HTBI set, a first-round RT-PCR was run on the TCR CDR3. Using its own MiXCR run on the multiplex PCR reads, TCRdb lists one record per CDR3 protein. Here the sample spans roughly 380,000 distinct CDR3 sequences, approximately 15% being singletons. The TCR comes from a woman aged 55-69 years with Graves' hyperthyroidism. What was sequenced was blood.

CDR3 protein: CATSDFRGTGVETQYF. CDR3 in DNA: TGTGCCACCAGTGATTTCAGAGGGACAGGGGTGGAGACCCAGTACTTC. The chain employs TRBV24-1 and TRBJ2-5; the match to TRBD1 covers 10 bases. CDR3 length: 16 amino acids. V lost 1 base to trimming and J lost 5 bases; unmatched junction nucleotides: 6. The germline V gene has CDR1 KGHDR and CDR2 SFDVKD.